These 5 T cell receptor beta chains originate from one sample sequenced in a study of blood T cell repertoires in COVID-19 (dated by TCRdb to the early 2020s). Library preparation employed the immunoSEQ multiplex PCR assay. This is the immuneACCESS table as TCRdb keeps it, with only in-frame sequences that have V and J called. A part of the clones is gone; compared with another copy, unresolved V genes explain less than half, and the rest is unexplained. Within this sample are approximately 200,000 clones, with approximately 90% of them counted one time only. Together, the top ten hold 4% to 5% of the sample. Sequencing used peripheral blood. The origin of the receptors is a woman in her thirties with acute or convalescent COVID-19.

CDR3: CASSLAGTDYGYTF. CDR3 nucleotides: TGCGCCAGCAGCTTGGCCGGGACAGACTATGGCTACACCTTC. The chain links TRBV5-1 to TRBJ1-2; TRBD1 agrees at 7 bases. CDR1 is SGHRS and CDR2 is YFSETQ in the germline V gene. Unmatched junction bases numbered 2, after V lost 0 bases and J lost 3 bases. CDR3 length: 14 residues.

The chain has TRBV4-1 and TRBJ2-3; D may be TRBD2 (6 bases). Trimming shortened V by 1 base and J by 4 bases, and 15 bases separated the two germline ends. The CDR3 has 16 amino acids. Germline V gene lookup returns CDR1 MGHRA and CDR2 YSYEKL. CDR3 coding DNA: TGCGCCAGCAGCCAAGGGTCCGGGAGCAAGGCAGATACGCAGTATTTT. Residues: CASSQGSGSKADTQYF.

The chain joins TRBV7-2 to TRBJ2-2, with TRBD2 matching over 8 bases. Germline trimming cut 5 bases from V and 5 bases from J; bases unmatched to any gene: 10. CDR3 length equals 16 residues. Germline loops: CDR1 SGHTA, CDR2 FQGNSA. The CDR3 region is CASSPREGGRTGELFF. CDR3 nucleotides: TGTGCCAGCAGCCCTCGGGAGGGGGGTCGAACCGGGGAGCTGTTTTTT.

The chain is built from TRBV30 and TRBJ1-4; 11 positions agree with TRBD1. The CDR3 contains 17 residues. Germline values: CDR1 GTSNPN, CDR2 SVGIG (reference sequence). The V gene end was trimmed by 1 base and the J gene end by 6 bases; junction bases not matched to a gene: 10. Written as DNA, the CDR3 is TGTGCCTGGAGTGGGACAGGGGGCTACGCGGGGGATGAAAAACTGTTTTTT. Amino acids: CAWSGTGGYAGDEKLFF.

V and J are TRBV20-1 and TRBJ2-7, with 9 bases lining up with TRBD1. V lost 3 bases and J lost 5; bases outside the gene matches: 5. The CDR3 is 13 residues long. Germline lookup yields CDR1 DFQATT and CDR2 SNEGSKA (reference sequence). In nucleotides, the CDR3 is TGCAGTGCTAGTGGGGACAGGGAGCACGAGCAGTACTTC. It translates to CSASGDREHEQYF.